Presented here are 10 T cell receptor beta chains from one specimen sequenced in a study of early T cells in non-severe SARS-CoV-2 infection. One entry per CDR3 protein results from TCRdb running MiXCR on the 5' RACE reads. The profile shows 26,000 or so distinct CDR3 sequences, about 4.6% of them singletons. Sample: whole blood, taken at baseline. Receptors were obtained from an adult who was a healthcare worker with PCR-confirmed SARS-CoV-2 infection or an uninfected control (not recorded which).

This clonotype turned up a few times. The chain links TRBV7-6 to TRBJ2-5, with 10 bases that match TRBD2. V lost 5 bases to trimming and J lost 4 bases; unmatched junction nucleotides: 4. CDR3 size: 14 residues. Per germline, CDR1 SGHVS and CDR2 FNYEAQ. CDR3 nucleotide sequence: TGTGCCAGCAGCCTCTTAGCGGGGGGAGAGACCCAGTACTTC. Translated, it gives CASSLLAGGETQYF.

Note on this clonotype: A read error may explain this, as a much larger clone is one base away. The chain uses TRBV12-3 or TRBV12-4 and TRBJ2-1; D not resolved. The CDR3 covers 12 residues. The CDR3 sequence: CTSSDGPDEQFF. CDR3 DNA: TGTACCAGCAGCGATGGTCCCGATGAGCAGTTCTTC.

This clonotype occurred a few times. The chain has TRBV5-4 and TRBJ2-1, with 8 positions matching TRBD2. The CDR3 totals 13 residues. The V segment lost 5 bases and the J segment 7 bases; nucleotides outside the gene matches: 5. Germline loops: CDR1 SGHNT, CDR2 YYREEE (reference sequence). The CDR3 here is CASSFGGANEQFF. The CDR3 coding sequence is TGTGCCAGCAGTTTCGGGGGGGCGAATGAGCAGTTCTTC.

The CDR3 loop reads CASSLDLDRNNEQFF. The CDR3 DNA follows: TGTGCCAGCAGCTTAGATTTGGACAGGAACAATGAGCAGTTCTTC. V gene TRBV11-2 combines with J gene TRBJ2-1, with 7 bases that match TRBD1. This CDR3 comprises 15 residues. Germline V lookup: CDR1 SGHAT, CDR2 FQNNGV. Trimming cost V 0 bases and J 5 bases; bases outside gene matches: 4.

This clonotype has a count of ten or more. The chain recombines TRBV5-6 with TRBJ2-2, with a weak D call TRBD2 (5 bases). V lost 2 bases and J 6 bases, leaving 11 bases between the germline ends. CDR3 length: 14 residues. Germline CDR1 reads SGHDT; CDR2 reads YYEEEE. For the CDR3, the DNA is TGTGCCAGCAGCTTTGCGGGCCCAGCCGGGGAGCTGTTTTTT. It encodes CASSFAGPAGELFF.

This clonotype was picked up many times. The chain is built from TRBV27 and TRBJ1-5, with 9 bases identical to TRBD1. The CDR3 contains 16 residues. The V gene's germline CDR1 is MNHEY and CDR2 SMNVEV (reference sequence). V lost 4 bases and J lost 6; bases outside the gene matches: 10. The CDR3 coding sequence is TGTGCCAGCAGTTCCGGGACAGGGTTTGTAATTCAGCCCCAGCATTTT. It specifies CASSSGTGFVIQPQHF.

This clonotype was recorded many times. The chain links TRBV24-1 to TRBJ1-2; D is unresolved. Germline lookup yields CDR1 KGHDR and CDR2 SFDVKD. V lost 5 bases and J lost 2, with 5 bases in between. The CDR3 loop spans 12 amino acids. Written as DNA, the CDR3 is TGTGCCACCAGTGTAGGCAACTATGGCTACACCTTC. It codes for CATSVGNYGYTF.

This clonotype was picked up many times. The chain is built from TRBV11-1 and TRBJ1-2; TRBD1 is a possible D gene (6 bases). Looked up from germline, CDR1 is SGHAT and CDR2 is FQDESV (reference sequence). The germline V and J ends were trimmed by 8 bases and 1 base, with 14 bases remaining between them. This CDR3 has 14 amino acids. DNA for the CDR3: TGTGCCAGCCGTCCGACAGGCATTAACTATGGCTACACCTTC. Translated, it gives CASRPTGINYGYTF. Variable domain in full (rest from reference TRBV11-1 and TRBJ1-2): EAEVAQSPRYKITEKSQAVAFWCDPISGHATLYWYRQILGQGPELLVQFQDESVVDDSQLPKDRFSAERLKGVDSTLKIQPAELGDSAMYLCASRPTGINYGYTFGSGTRLTVV.

This clonotype was counted ten times or more. The genes are TRBV5-1 and TRBJ1-1; weak D call: TRBD1 (5 bases). Per germline, CDR1 SGHRS and CDR2 YFSETQ. The CDR3 has 14 amino acids. Trimming removed 4 bases from V and 1 base from J, with 11 bases in between. The chain's CDR3 is CASSRDVGNTEAFF. DNA of the CDR3: TGCGCCAGCAGCAGGGACGTTGGGAACACTGAAGCTTTCTTT. Full variable domain (outside the CDR3, taken from reference TRBV5-1 and TRBJ1-1): KAGVTQTPRYLIKTRGQQVTLSCSPISGHRSVSWYQQTPGQGLQFLFEYFSETQRNKGNFPGRFSGRQFSNSRSEMNVSTLELGDSALYLCASSRDVGNTEAFFGQGTRLTVV.

This clonotype was seen repeatedly, ten times or more. The chain recombines TRBV5-1 with TRBJ1-5, with D uncertain. Trimming cost V 4 bases and J 2 bases, with 10 bases left between them. Germline CDR1 reads SGHRS; CDR2 reads YFSETQ. This CDR3 spans 14 amino acids. The CDR3 DNA sequence: TGCGCCAGCAGCCCCCGACCCGGCAATCAGCCCCAGCATTTT. Its translation is CASSPRPGNQPQHF.